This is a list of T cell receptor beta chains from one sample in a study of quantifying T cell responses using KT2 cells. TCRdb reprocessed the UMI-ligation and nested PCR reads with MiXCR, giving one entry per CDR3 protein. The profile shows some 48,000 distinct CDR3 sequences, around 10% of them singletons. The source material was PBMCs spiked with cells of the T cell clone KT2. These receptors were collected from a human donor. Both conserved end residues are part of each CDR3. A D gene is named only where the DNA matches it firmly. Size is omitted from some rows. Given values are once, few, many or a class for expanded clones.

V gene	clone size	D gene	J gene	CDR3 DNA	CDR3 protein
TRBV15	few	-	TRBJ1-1	TGTGCCACCAGCAGAGGAAGCAGTTTAGTTGAAGCTTTCTTT	CATSRGSSLVEAFF
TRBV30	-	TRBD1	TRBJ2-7	TGTGCCTGGACCTACAGGGGATTCTACGAGCAGTACTTC	CAWTYRGFYEQYF
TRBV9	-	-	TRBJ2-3	TGTGCCAGCAGCGCTTCTTTGGTTAAGACCCGAACAGATACGCAGTATTTT	CASSASLVKTRTDTQYF
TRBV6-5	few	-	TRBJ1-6	TGTGCCAGCATGAACGGGGGGGTGAATAATTCACCCCTCCACTTT	CASMNGGVNNSPLHF
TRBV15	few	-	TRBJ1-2	TGTGCCACCAGCCGCTTTACGGATTCTTTTTATGGCTACACCTTC	CATSRFTDSFYGYTF
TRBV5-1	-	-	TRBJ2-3	TGCGCCAGCAGGTCCGGGACTTGGGGTGATACGCAGTATTTT	CASRSGTWGDTQYF
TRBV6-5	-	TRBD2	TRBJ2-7	TGTGCCTTCTACACTGGACGGGGTAGCGGGAGTTGGGGTGGCCCCTACGAGCAGTACTTC	CAFYTGRGSGSWGGPYEQYF
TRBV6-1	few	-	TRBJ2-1	TGTGCCAGCAATGCCGGCCCGGGAAGATACAATGAGCAGTTCTTC	CASNAGPGRYNEQFF
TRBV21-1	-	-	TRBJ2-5	TGTGCCAGCAGCAACCGGGCAGTGGCTCAAGAGACCCAGTACTTC	CASSNRAVAQETQYF
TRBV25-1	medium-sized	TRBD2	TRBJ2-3	TGTGCCAGCATGGGGAGGGTAGGCACAGATACGCAGTATTTT	CASMGRVGTDTQYF
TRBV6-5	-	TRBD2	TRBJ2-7	TGTGCCAGCAGTTCCCGGACTAGCGGGAGTGTCCACGAGCAGTACTTC	CASSSRTSGSVHEQYF
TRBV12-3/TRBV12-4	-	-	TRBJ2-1	TGTGCCAGCAGTTTGTCTATGAACGCTGAGCAGTTCTTC	CASSLSMNAEQFF
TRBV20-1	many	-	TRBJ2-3	TGCAGTGCTAACACCTTGGGGGTTACAGATACGCAGTATTTT	CSANTLGVTDTQYF
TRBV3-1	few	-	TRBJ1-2	TGTGCCAGCAGCCGCCGGCAGGAGGGTGGCTACACCTTC	CASSRRQEGGYTF
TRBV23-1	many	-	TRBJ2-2	TGCGCCAGCAGTCAATACCCTGGTGAAGGGGTTGAGAACACCGGGGAGCTGTTTTTT	CASSQYPGEGVENTGELFF
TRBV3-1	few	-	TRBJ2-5	TGTGCCAGCAGCCAAGGGGGGCACGGGCAAGAGACCCAGTACTTC	CASSQGGHGQETQYF
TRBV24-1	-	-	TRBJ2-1	TGTGCCACCAGTGCCCCGGGACTCTACAATGAGCAGTTCTTC	CATSAPGLYNEQFF
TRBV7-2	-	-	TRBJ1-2	TGTGCCAGCAGCTTGAGGGAACAGAACTATGGCTACACCTTC	CASSLREQNYGYTF
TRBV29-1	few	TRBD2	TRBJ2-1	TGCAGCGTTGTCGGGAGGGGTGTAACAAATGAGCAGTTCTTC	CSVVGRGVTNEQFF
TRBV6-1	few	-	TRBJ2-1	TGTGCCAGCAGTGTATTCAGGGTGGGCTACAATGAGCAGTTCTTC	CASSVFRVGYNEQFF
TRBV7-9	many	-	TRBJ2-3	TGTGCCAGCAGCTTAGGACGCACAGATACGCAGTATTTT	CASSLGRTDTQYF
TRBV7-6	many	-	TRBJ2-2	TGTGCCAGCAGCCGTGAGACAGGCAACACCGGGGAGCTGTTTTTT	CASSRETGNTGELFF
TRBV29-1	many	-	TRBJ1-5	TGCAGCGTTGAAGAACCCCGGGGTCAGCCCCAGCATTTT	CSVEEPRGQPQHF
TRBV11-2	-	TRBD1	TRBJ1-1	TGTGCCAGCAGCCCAAGGGGGACAGAGGGCACTGAAGCTTTCTTT	CASSPRGTEGTEAFF